The clone carrying this T cell receptor (beta chain) is a singleton in its sample. The antigen is undetermined. Unsorted PBMC DNA sequencing spanned ten immunoSEQ deep assay plates. Assay used: immunoSEQ multiplex PCR; TCRdb lists only in-frame clones, some missing. The sample holds 450,000 to 600,000 clones, about four fifths seen once. This record belongs to a study of shared clonotypes between healthy human individuals. Whole-study findings and limits: Tissue TCR repertoires likely differ from these blood-only repertoires. A limitation of the genetic and exposure-history diversity represented arose from few donors.

Germline values: CDR1 MNHEY, CDR2 SVGAGI. The length of the CDR3 is 13 residues. Trimming stripped 11 bases from V and 4 bases from J, with 17 bases between. Sequencing was carried out using PBMCs. The source is a woman aged 40 to 50 in good health. Some clones in this sample may be carry-over from other donors' samples. The V and J genes are TRBV6-5 and TRBJ1-1; no firm D call. The CDR3: CAVRVGGGTEAFF. CDR3 in DNA: TGTGCCGTCCGGGTCGGAGGTGGCACTGAAGCTTTCTTT.